Presented here are 26 T cell receptor beta chains from one specimen sequenced in a study of human T cells and chemical hapten exposure. MiXCR was run by TCRdb on the RACE reads, yielding one entry per CDR3 protein. This table holds 65,000 to 95,000 distinct CDR3 sequences, about 8.6% found once. As for time point: healthy volunteer bleed at 6 weeks. The starting material, unfractionated whole blood, was used for total RNA extraction. Sequencing input: whole blood. All receptors derive from a female donor in good health. Some clones in this sample may be carry-over from other donors' samples.

Only a few counts were recorded for this clonotype. This sequence joins TRBV2 and TRBJ1-6; no firm D call. V dropped 4 bases and J dropped 8 bases, with 12 bases sitting between them. The CDR3 is made up of 14 amino acids. CDR1 and CDR2 (germline): SNHLY, FYNNEI. The CDR3 loop reads CASSVTERDSPLHF. CDR3 in DNA: TGTGCCAGCAGTGTTACAGAAAGGGATTCACCCCTCCACTTT.

This clonotype has a handful of counts. In DNA, the CDR3 is TGTGCCAGCAGTTTCGGATACGAAGACACTGAAGCTTTCTTT. Amino acid sequence: CASSFGYEDTEAFF. This rearrangement joins TRBV27 to TRBJ1-1; D gene uncertain. Germline CDR1 MNHEY, CDR2 SMNVEV (reference sequence). The CDR3 runs to 14 residues. Trimming shortened V by 3 bases and J by 3 bases, and 11 bases separated the two germline ends.

The sample holds many counts of this clonotype. This sequence joins TRBV3-1 and TRBJ2-7; D is perhaps TRBD1 (6 bases). This CDR3 spans 14 amino acids. Deletions cut 5 bases from V and 3 bases from J, with 14 bases between. Germline V gene data show CDR1 as LGHDT and CDR2 as YNNKEL (reference sequence). Here the CDR3 reads CASSWGPLDYEQYF. In DNA form, the CDR3 reads TGTGCCAGCAGCTGGGGGCCCTTGGACTACGAGCAGTACTTC.

J is TRBJ1-6 and V is TRBV12-3 or TRBV12-4; perhaps TRBD1 as D (6 bases). Between the trimmed V and J ends, which lost 3 bases and 7 bases, there was a span of 10 bases. The CDR3 loop spans 14 amino acids. CDR3 sequence (DNA): TGTGCCAGCAGTTTTCGGGGGCCGAATTCACCCCTCCACTTT. Residues: CASSFRGPNSPLHF.

This rearrangement joins TRBV20-1 to TRBJ2-7; a weak D match, TRBD1 (5 bases). CDR3 length equals 15 residues. Per the germline V gene, CDR1 is DFQATT and CDR2 is SNEGSKA (reference sequence). V dropped 3 bases and J dropped 7 bases, with 22 bases sitting between them. The CDR3 loop is CSASRAVSSGNEQYF. The CDR3 DNA sequence: TGCAGTGCTAGTCGCGCGGTATCGTCAGGGAATGAGCAGTACTTC.

The rearrangement uses TRBV28 and TRBJ2-7, with unresolved D. Germline CDR1 MDHEN, CDR2 SYDVKM. V lost 5 bases and J 0 bases, leaving 11 bases between the germline ends. CDR3 length equals 14 residues. The DNA of the CDR3 is TGTGCCAGCAGTACGCCGGATTCCTCCTACGAGCAGTACTTC. Translation: CASSTPDSSYEQYF.

Ten or more counts support this clonotype. The chain couples TRBV6-5 to TRBJ1-6; 8 bases line up with TRBD1. Germline assignment: CDR1 MNHEY and CDR2 SVGAGI. With 0 bases clipped from V and 5 bases from J, the junction kept 3 bases outside the gene matches. The CDR3 runs 16 residues. CDR3 DNA: TGTGCCAGCAGTTACTCGAAGACAGGGGATAATTCACCCCTCCACTTT. This sequence encodes CASSYSKTGDNSPLHF.

This clonotype was found a few times. V and J are TRBV25-1 and TRBJ1-1; D call uncertain. V was clipped by 4 bases and J by 4 bases, with 16 bases between them. The CDR3 is made up of 15 amino acids. Germline V gene lookup returns CDR1 MGHDK and CDR2 SYGVNS. This chain's CDR3 is CASSGGLWDPTEAFF. CDR3 nucleotide sequence: TGTGCCAGCAGTGGGGGTTTGTGGGATCCCACTGAAGCTTTCTTT.

This clonotype was counted many times. The chain uses TRBV20-1 and TRBJ2-5; 8 nucleotides match TRBD2. Germline values: CDR1 DFQATT, CDR2 SNEGSKA (reference sequence). CDR3 length: 15 amino acids. V lost 5 bases to trimming and J lost 10 bases; unmatched junction nucleotides: 18. The CDR3: CSAPRGSGIEVDQYF. CDR3 DNA sequence: TGCAGTGCTCCCCGGGGTAGCGGGATAGAAGTGGACCAGTACTTC.

V usage is TRBV10-2 and J usage is TRBJ1-1; 7 nucleotides align to TRBD1. Germline CDR1 reads WSHSY; CDR2 reads SAAADI. V shed 2 bases, J shed 6 bases, and the junction held 6 bases outside the gene matches. The CDR3 totals 14 residues. In DNA, the CDR3 is TGCGCCAGCAGTGAGCCAGGGGGAAAGGCTGAAGCTTTCTTT. The encoded protein is CASSEPGGKAEAFF.

This clonotype was detected many times. The chain joins TRBV4-1 to TRBJ1-1, with D perhaps TRBD1 (5 bases). The V and J ends lost 4 bases and 5 bases respectively, with 14 bases between them. From germline, CDR1 is MGHRA and CDR2 YSYEKL. This CDR3 has 14 residues. The CDR3 spells CASSPIRGYTEAFF. CDR3 nucleotides: TGCGCCAGCAGCCCAATAAGGGGTTATACTGAAGCTTTCTTT.

The chain combines TRBV4-1 with TRBJ2-7, with D perhaps TRBD1 or TRBD2 (5 bases each). Germline CDR1 reads MGHRA; CDR2 reads YSYEKL. V shed 1 base and J shed 2 bases, with 15 bases lying between them. The CDR3 length is 16 residues. The CDR3 nucleotides are TGCGCCAGCAGCCAAGTGGGCCGGGACCCCACCTACGAGCAGTACTTC. Translating gives CASSQVGRDPTYEQYF.

The chain combines TRBV29-1 with TRBJ2-7; 8 nucleotides line up with TRBD1. With 2 bases clipped from V and 6 bases from J, the junction kept 6 bases outside the gene matches. The V gene's germline CDR1 is SQVTM and CDR2 ANQGSEA. There are 13 residues in the CDR3. The CDR3 is CSVERDRGSEQYF. For the CDR3, the DNA is TGCAGCGTTGAAAGAGACAGGGGTAGCGAGCAGTACTTC.

This clonotype was recorded a few times. The chain has TRBV2 and TRBJ2-3; 9 bases fit TRBD2. Germline loops: CDR1 SNHLY, CDR2 FYNNEI. V shed 7 bases, J shed 8 bases, and the junction held 7 bases outside the gene matches. The CDR3 extends over 13 amino acids. CDR3 DNA: TGTGCCAGCAAGGCTAGCGGGGCTCTTACGCAGTATTTT. Translated, it gives CASKASGALTQYF.

The sample holds a few counts of this clonotype. The chain couples TRBV24-1 to TRBJ2-6; 8 bases are shared with TRBD2. CDR1 and CDR2 from the germline V gene are KGHDR and SFDVKD. Germline trimming cut 1 base from V and 4 bases from J; bases unmatched to any gene: 5. The length of the CDR3 is 17 residues. CDR3 sequence (DNA): TGTGCCACCAGTGATTTATCAGCGGGGGACGGGGCCAACGTCCTGACTTTC. Protein sequence: CATSDLSAGDGANVLTF.

This clonotype was detected only a few times. The chain joins TRBV7-9 to TRBJ1-6; 7 nucleotides align to TRBD1. Trimming cost V 4 bases and J 9 bases; bases outside gene matches: 9. Germline loops: CDR1 SEHNR, CDR2 FQNEAQ (reference sequence). The CDR3 has 15 residues. CDR3 bases: TGTGCCAGCAGCTCAGAGGGGGCCCCAGCTTCACCCCTCCACTTT. Amino acids: CASSSEGAPASPLHF.

The J gene is TRBJ1-1, the V gene TRBV2; D remains unclear. This CDR3 region has 14 residues. Trimming cost V 4 bases and J 3 bases, with 12 bases left between them. Germline assignment: CDR1 SNHLY and CDR2 FYNNEI. The chain's CDR3 is CASSVVRADTEAFF. The DNA of the CDR3 is TGTGCCAGCAGTGTGGTCCGGGCAGACACTGAAGCTTTCTTT. The complete variable domain, with remaining parts taken from reference TRBV2 and TRBJ1-1, reads EPEVTQTPSHQVTQMGQEVILRCVPISNHLYFYWYRQILGQKVEFLVSFYNNEISEKSEIFDDQFSVERPDGSNFTLKIRSTKLEDSAMYFCASSVVRADTEAFFGQGTRLTVV.

In this sample, this clonotype turned up many times. The chain couples TRBV6-5 to TRBJ2-7; the D gene is possibly TRBD1 (5 bases). V was trimmed by 8 bases and J by 7 bases, leaving 15 bases between them. The germline CDR1 and CDR2 sequences are MNHEY and SVGAGI. The CDR3 contains 12 residues. CDR3 loop: CASETARREQYF. The DNA for the CDR3 is TGTGCCAGCGAGACAGCGCGAAGGGAGCAGTACTTC.

This clonotype was picked up many times. The chain has TRBV7-3 and TRBJ2-1; D is perhaps TRBD2 (6 bases). The CDR3 spans 15 residues. In germline, CDR1 is SGHTA, CDR2 FQGTGA. The V end was cut by 8 bases, the J end by 7 bases, with 21 bases between. The CDR3 DNA reads as TGTGCCAGCTCAGCTGGGACTGGGGTGGGGAATGAGCAGTTCTTC. This sequence encodes CASSAGTGVGNEQFF.

The table lists this clonotype with many counts. This rearrangement joins TRBV12-3 or TRBV12-4 to TRBJ2-3; D call uncertain. The V end was cut by 7 bases, the J end by 1 base, with 9 bases between. This CDR3 region has 13 residues. The CDR3 is CASKASGTDTQYF. In DNA form, the CDR3 reads TGTGCCAGCAAGGCGAGTGGCACAGATACGCAGTATTTT.

This clonotype was seen many times. This chain joins TRBV27 and TRBJ2-7; either TRBD1 or TRBD2 may supply D (6 bases each). Trimming pared 2 bases from V and 3 bases from J, leaving 11 bases between. This CDR3 is 14 amino acids long. Germline V gene sequence: CDR1 MNHEY, CDR2 SMNVEV (reference sequence). CDR3 residues: CASSLGGQNYEQYF. CDR3 in DNA: TGTGCCAGCAGTTTAGGGGGGCAGAACTACGAGCAGTACTTC.

This clonotype was recorded many times. The chain joins TRBV7-9 to TRBJ2-7, with 9 bases fitting TRBD1. From germline, CDR1 is SEHNR and CDR2 FQNEAQ (reference sequence). V was clipped by 0 bases and J by 5 bases; unmatched bases: 11. This CDR3 contains 17 residues. CDR3 DNA sequence: TGTGCCAGCAGCTTAGCAACAGGGGGCCTTTCTGTGAACGAGCAGTACTTC. This encodes CASSLATGGLSVNEQYF.

V usage is TRBV20-1 and J usage is TRBJ2-1, with D hard to call. The germline gives CDR1 DFQATT, CDR2 SNEGSKA (reference sequence). The CDR3 has 13 amino acids. Trimming stripped 0 bases from V and 8 bases from J, with 11 bases between. Written as DNA, the CDR3 is TGCAGTGCTAGAGATCCGAGGATGGATGAGCAGTTCTTC. This sequence encodes CSARDPRMDEQFF.

V is TRBV11-2 and J is TRBJ2-1; 9 nucleotides match TRBD2. The CDR3 consists of 17 residues. V lost 3 bases, J lost 5 bases, and 11 bases stayed unmatched. CDR1 is SGHAT and CDR2 is FQNNGV in the germline V gene. The CDR3 DNA is TGTGCCAGCAGCTTCGAGGTTGGGCGGGGGGGGAACAATGAGCAGTTCTTC. Translation: CASSFEVGRGGNNEQFF.

This clonotype was found many times. The CDR3 sequence: CASSYWQGPTLMNTEAFF. The DNA for the CDR3 is TGTGCCAGCAGTTACTGGCAGGGGCCGACACTTATGAACACTGAAGCTTTCTTT. This chain connects TRBV6-2 or TRBV6-3 to TRBJ1-1; D is perhaps TRBD1 (6 bases). Trimming pared 1 base from V and 0 bases from J, leaving 18 bases between. The CDR3 sequence is 18 residues long. Germline loops: CDR1 MNHEY, CDR2 SVGEGT.

This clonotype was observed many times. V is TRBV25-1 and J is TRBJ2-7; a weak D match, TRBD2 (5 bases). V was clipped by 1 base and J by 2 bases, with 6 bases between them. This CDR3 contains 13 residues. Per the germline V gene, CDR1 is MGHDK and CDR2 is SYGVNS. CDR3 nucleotide sequence: TGTGCCAGCAGTGAATCGACTACCTACGAGCAGTACTTC. Protein product: CASSESTTYEQYF.